This entry lists 16 T cell receptor beta chains sequenced from one sample in a study of T cell repertoires in cytomegalovirus infection. Antigens of these TCRs are unknown. TCRdb reprocessed the reads with MiXCR, giving one entry per CDR3 protein. Here the sample spans about 160,000 distinct CDR3 sequences, about a fifth being singletons. The material sequenced was CD8+ T cells from cultured PBMCs, taken from culture after CMV antigen stimulation. These receptors were collected from a human donor in good health (CMV status not recorded). Some clones in this sample may be carry-over from other donors' samples.

The table lists this clonotype with a few counts. The chain carries TRBV7-9 and TRBJ1-1; 8 nucleotides match TRBD1. With 5 bases clipped from V and 9 bases from J, the junction kept 14 bases outside the gene matches. CDR3 size: 15 residues. Germline CDR1 reads SEHNR; CDR2 reads FQNEAQ (reference sequence). The CDR3, as DNA: TGTGCCAGCAGCACACACCGGACAGGGAATGAAAAAGCTTTCTTT. This gives the protein CASSTHRTGNEKAFF.

This clonotype was detected only a few times. The chain uses TRBV7-2 and TRBJ1-2; D remains ambiguous. Germline loops: CDR1 SGHTA, CDR2 FQGNSA. V lost 6 bases and J 2 bases, leaving 16 bases between the germline ends. The CDR3 covers 15 residues. As DNA, the CDR3 is TGTGCCAGCAGTCCCTTAACGACGGGGAACTATGGCTACACCTTC. Residues: CASSPLTTGNYGYTF.

The sample holds a few counts of this clonotype. The V and J genes are TRBV7-9 and TRBJ2-1; TRBD2 might be the D (6 bases). Per the germline V gene, CDR1 is SEHNR and CDR2 is FQNEAQ (reference sequence). This CDR3 is built from 15 residues. Between the trimmed V and J ends, which lost 4 bases and 3 bases, there was a span of 13 bases. CDR3 DNA: TGTGCCAGCAGCTCCCCGGGGGATAACTACAATGAGCAGTTCTTC. It yields the protein CASSSPGDNYNEQFF.

This clonotype appeared a few times. V and J are TRBV10-2 and TRBJ1-1, with a possible D match to TRBD1 (5 bases). The CDR3 covers 14 residues. Germline values: CDR1 WSHSY, CDR2 SAAADI. V lost 6 bases, J lost 5 bases, and 16 bases lay in between. This chain's CDR3 is CASREAGTGTEAFF. CDR3 in DNA: TGCGCCAGCAGGGAAGCAGGGACGGGGACTGAAGCTTTCTTT.

The V gene is TRBV19, the J gene TRBJ1-1; no definite D call. V was cut by 3 bases and J by 1 base, with 15 bases left in between. From germline, CDR1 is LNHDA and CDR2 SQIVND (reference sequence). The CDR3 length is 16 residues. Here the CDR3 DNA reads TGTGCCAGTAGTATCTCCAAACGACGGAAGAACACTGAAGCTTTCTTT. Encoded protein: CASSISKRRKNTEAFF.

This clonotype has just a few counts. One junction end disagrees with the germline gene, perhaps due to a read error. The chain has TRBV7-7 and TRBJ2-1; 7 positions match TRBD1. This CDR3 has 15 amino acids. Germline lookup yields CDR1 SSHAT and CDR2 FNYEAQ (reference sequence). The DNA of the CDR3 is TGTGCTAGCAGCGAAGGGGGCGGGCTGTACAATAAGCAGTTCTTC. Translation: CASSEGGGLYNKQFF.

This chain uses TRBV11-1 with TRBJ2-7; 10 bases line up with TRBD1. Trimming removed 5 bases from V and 4 bases from J; junction bases left unmatched: 11. The CDR3 is made up of 16 amino acids. Per germline, CDR1 SGHAT and CDR2 FQDESV (reference sequence). The CDR3: CASSRYVADRGYEQYF. In nucleotides, the CDR3 is TGTGCCAGCAGCAGATATGTAGCGGACAGGGGGTACGAGCAGTACTTC.

At least ten counts were recorded for this clonotype. The chain couples TRBV12-3 or TRBV12-4 to TRBJ1-1; D is perhaps TRBD1 (5 bases). The V gene lost 0 bases and the J gene lost 5 bases, with 10 bases spanning the gap. The CDR3 contains 14 residues. CDR3 sequence: CASSLAGVGTEAFF. The CDR3 DNA follows: TGTGCCAGCAGTTTAGCGGGGGTTGGGACTGAAGCTTTCTTT.

This chain joins TRBV7-6 and TRBJ1-1, with TRBD1 as a possible D gene (6 bases). The CDR3 spans 16 residues. Germline V gene sequence: CDR1 SGHVS, CDR2 FNYEAQ. Trimming pared 0 bases from V and 0 bases from J, leaving 11 bases between. The CDR3 loop reads CASSLAGGRLNTEAFF. CDR3 nucleotide sequence: TGTGCCAGCAGCTTAGCCGGGGGGCGGCTGAACACTGAAGCTTTCTTT.

There are a few counts of this clonotype. The rearrangement links TRBV27 to TRBJ2-7; TRBD1 matches 10 bases. V was clipped by 7 bases and J by 1 base; unmatched bases: 13. CDR3 size: 17 residues. The germline CDR1 and CDR2 sequences are MNHEY and SMNVEV (reference sequence). CDR3 sequence reads: CASIASRDRGSSYEQYF. The CDR3 coding sequence is TGTGCCAGCATCGCGTCCCGGGACAGGGGTAGTTCCTACGAGCAGTACTTC.

This clonotype occurred a few times. This rearrangement joins TRBV7-2 to TRBJ2-1; D call uncertain. CDR3 size: 11 residues. Trimming removed 8 bases at V and 6 bases at J, with 8 bases between. Germline V gene data show CDR1 as SGHTA and CDR2 as FQGNSA. The CDR3 DNA is TGTGCCAGCTATACCGGCAATGAGCAGTTCTTC. Translating gives CASYTGNEQFF.

This clonotype was picked up a small number of times. The chain joins TRBV7-9 to TRBJ1-4; 9 positions match TRBD1. Germline V gives CDR1 SEHNR, CDR2 FQNEAQ (reference sequence). J was trimmed by 8 bases and V by 7 bases; bases with no gene match: 8. The CDR3 has 14 residues. Here the CDR3 reads CASNWGTGHEKLFF. CDR3 sequence (DNA): TGTGCCAGCAATTGGGGGACAGGGCACGAAAAACTGTTTTTT.

The chain carries TRBV7-6 and TRBJ2-7; possibly TRBD1 for D (5 bases). Germline loops: CDR1 SGHVS, CDR2 FNYEAQ. CDR3 length: 14 residues. Trimming left V 3 bases short and J 4 bases short, with 13 bases between. The CDR3 sequence: CASSFYDRAYEQYF. CDR3 bases: TGTGCCAGCAGCTTTTACGACAGAGCGTACGAGCAGTACTTC. Combining the CDR3 with reference TRBV7-6 and TRBJ2-7 gives the whole variable domain GAGVSQSPRYKVTKRGQDVALRCDPISGHVSLYWYRQALGQGPEFLTYFNYEAQQDKSGLPNDRFSAERPEGSISTLTIQRTEQRDSAMYRCASSFYDRAYEQYFGPGTRLTVT.

Turning to this clonotype: A single base separates this from a much larger clone, so it may be a read error. The chain uses TRBV4-3 and TRBJ2-5; no clear D. This CDR3 is 13 amino acids long. In germline, CDR1 is LGHNA, CDR2 YSLEER. V dropped 0 bases and J dropped 4 bases, with 6 bases sitting between them. The DNA for the CDR3 is TGCGCCAGCAGCCAAGATGGGGTAGAGACCCAGTACTTC. Translation gives CASSQDGVETQYF.

This clonotype was seen more than once but under ten times. The chain combines TRBV4-1 with TRBJ2-7, with D tentatively TRBD2 (5 bases). The CDR3 is made up of 15 amino acids. The V gene's germline CDR1 is MGHRA and CDR2 YSYEKL. Trimming cost V 1 base and J 0 bases, with 10 bases left between them. Here the CDR3 reads CASSQAPGNSYEQYF. The CDR3 DNA reads TGCGCCAGCAGCCAAGCCCCGGGAAACTCCTACGAGCAGTACTTC.

A few counts support this clonotype. V gene TRBV6-2 or TRBV6-3 combines with J gene TRBJ1-1, with D uncertain. CDR3 length: 15 residues. V was cut by 6 bases and J by 1 base, with 15 bases left in between. Looked up from germline, CDR1 is MNHEY and CDR2 is SVGEGT. As DNA, the CDR3 is TGTGCCAGCAGCTCTTCGATCCCGGGGAACACTGAAGCTTTCTTT. This encodes CASSSSIPGNTEAFF.